This T cell receptor beta chain was identified in a study of T cell responses to AZD1222 COVID-19 vaccine. Study-wide points: Spike-specific TCR breadth and depth both grew after two AZD1222 doses. Spike-wide coverage was observed for vaccine-associated CD4 TCRs, with dominant responses at 160-218 and 743-854. Only a handful of AZD1222 recipients, roughly six in all, had baseline seropositivity.

Worth noting for this clone: Its antigen is currently unknown.

The assay was immunoSEQ multiplex PCR, and TCRdb's table has in-frame clones only and misses some. The data show about 84,000 clones, roughly 88% seen once. Trimming cost V 2 bases and J 3 bases, with 14 bases left between them. CDR3 size: 15 residues. Germline assignment: CDR1 MDHEN and CDR2 SYDVKM. The V call is TRBV28, the J call TRBJ2-7; D might be TRBD1 (5 bases). The receptor was derived from an adult who received the AZD1222 COVID-19 vaccine. Specimen: peripheral blood, collected 28 days after the second AZD1222 dose. CDR3 loop: CASSLPGRAVYEQYF. For the CDR3, the DNA is TGTGCCAGCAGTTTACCGGGCAGGGCGGTCTACGAGCAGTACTTC. The complete variable domain, with remaining parts taken from reference TRBV28 and TRBJ2-7, reads DVKVTQSSRYLVKRTGEKVFLECVQDMDHENMFWYRQDPGLGLRLIYFSYDVKMKEKGDIPEGYSVSREKKERFSLILESASTNQTSMYLCASSLPGRAVYEQYFGPGTRLTVT.